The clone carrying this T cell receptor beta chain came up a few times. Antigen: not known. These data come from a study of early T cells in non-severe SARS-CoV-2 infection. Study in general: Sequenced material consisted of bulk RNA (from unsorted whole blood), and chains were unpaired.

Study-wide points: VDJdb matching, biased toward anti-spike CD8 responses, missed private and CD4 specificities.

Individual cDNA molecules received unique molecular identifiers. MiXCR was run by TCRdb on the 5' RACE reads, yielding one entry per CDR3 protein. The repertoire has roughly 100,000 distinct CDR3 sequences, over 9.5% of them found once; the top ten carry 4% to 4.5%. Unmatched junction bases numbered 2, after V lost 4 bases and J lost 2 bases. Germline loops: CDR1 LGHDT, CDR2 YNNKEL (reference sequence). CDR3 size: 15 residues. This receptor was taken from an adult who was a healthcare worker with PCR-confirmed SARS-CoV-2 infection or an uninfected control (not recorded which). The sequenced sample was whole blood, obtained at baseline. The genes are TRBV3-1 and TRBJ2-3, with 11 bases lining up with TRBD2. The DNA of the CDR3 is TGTGCCAGCAGCCGACTAGCGGGGTACACAGATACGCAGTATTTT. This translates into CASSRLAGYTDTQYF.